The 3 T cell receptor beta chains below come from one sample, sequenced in a study of T-cell memory formation after mild COVID-19. Via MiXCR, TCRdb re-called the 5' RACE reads, giving one row per CDR3 protein. The sample has fewer than 400,000 distinct CDR3 sequences, 10% to 15% seen once. Sequenced input: PBMCs or a T cell subset sorted from them (not recorded which). The source of these receptors is a man younger than 30 who had mild COVID-19 (a few samples of this study predate the infection). Cell type and time point are not known.

This clonotype was observed many times. The V call is TRBV5-1, the J call TRBJ2-5, with D tentatively TRBD1 (5 bases). Trimming took 4 bases from V and 2 from J, leaving 24 bases between them. This CDR3 has 18 amino acids. CDR1 SGHRS and CDR2 YFSETQ come from the germline V gene. CDR3 nucleotide sequence: TGCGCCAGCAGCCCCTCTCAGGGTCTGACGTTCCTACAAGAGACCCAGTACTTC. It yields the protein CASSPSQGLTFLQETQYF.

At least ten counts were recorded for this clonotype. This chain links TRBV7-9 with TRBJ2-7, with a tentative D call TRBD2 (6 bases). The CDR3 spans 15 residues. CDR1 and CDR2 from the germline V gene are SEHNR and FQNEAQ (reference sequence). Trimming left V 5 bases short and J 6 bases short, with 20 bases between. The CDR3 bases are TGTGCCAGCAGCCTAGGAGGCCCAGGCGGGGCCGAGCAGTACGTC. It encodes CASSLGGPGGAEQYV.

This clonotype was observed a handful of times. The V and J genes are TRBV12-3 or TRBV12-4 and TRBJ2-7; no reliable D call. Trimming took 3 bases from V and 2 from J, leaving 5 bases between them. The CDR3 runs to 12 residues. CDR3 loop: CASSFGPYEQYV. In DNA form, the CDR3 reads TGTGCCAGCAGTTTTGGCCCCTACGAGCAGTACGTC.